A single sample gave rise to the 3 T cell receptor beta chains below, sequenced in a study of T cell changes during pregnancy in multiple sclerosis. Only in-frame clones appear in the TCRdb table, and some are missing; sequencing was by immunoSEQ multiplex PCR. The top ten hold roughly 1.5% of the sample, which has about 68,000 clones, approximately 90% seen once. The sequenced sample was peripheral blood, obtained in the third trimester of pregnancy. The source is a female donor with multiple sclerosis, enrolled in a pregnancy study.

This chain joins TRBV19 and TRBJ1-1; unclear D gene. The CDR3 runs to 14 residues. Germline V gene lookup returns CDR1 LNHDA and CDR2 SQIVND (reference sequence). V lost 3 bases and J 5 bases, leaving 13 bases between the germline ends. CDR3 sequence: CASSIRGVGTEAFF. The CDR3 DNA reads as TGTGCCAGTAGTATCCGTGGAGTCGGTACTGAAGCTTTCTTT.

This clone was seen a single time. The chain combines TRBV7-9 with TRBJ1-1; D might be TRBD1 (6 bases). Germline V gene sequence: CDR1 SEHNR, CDR2 FQNEAQ (reference sequence). V lost 4 bases to trimming and J lost 4 bases, with 13 bases between them. The CDR3 totals 14 residues. CDR3 residues: CASSWPGAGTEAFF. The CDR3 DNA reads as TGTGCCAGCAGCTGGCCAGGGGCCGGCACTGAAGCTTTCTTT.

The chain has TRBV11-2 and TRBJ2-7; D call uncertain. Per the germline V gene, CDR1 is SGHAT and CDR2 is FQNNGV. This CDR3 is 14 amino acids long. Trimming stripped 3 bases from V and 5 bases from J, with 14 bases between. CDR3 protein: CASSFQPSRDEQYF. The CDR3 coding sequence is TGTGCCAGCAGCTTCCAGCCTTCTAGAGACGAGCAGTACTTC.